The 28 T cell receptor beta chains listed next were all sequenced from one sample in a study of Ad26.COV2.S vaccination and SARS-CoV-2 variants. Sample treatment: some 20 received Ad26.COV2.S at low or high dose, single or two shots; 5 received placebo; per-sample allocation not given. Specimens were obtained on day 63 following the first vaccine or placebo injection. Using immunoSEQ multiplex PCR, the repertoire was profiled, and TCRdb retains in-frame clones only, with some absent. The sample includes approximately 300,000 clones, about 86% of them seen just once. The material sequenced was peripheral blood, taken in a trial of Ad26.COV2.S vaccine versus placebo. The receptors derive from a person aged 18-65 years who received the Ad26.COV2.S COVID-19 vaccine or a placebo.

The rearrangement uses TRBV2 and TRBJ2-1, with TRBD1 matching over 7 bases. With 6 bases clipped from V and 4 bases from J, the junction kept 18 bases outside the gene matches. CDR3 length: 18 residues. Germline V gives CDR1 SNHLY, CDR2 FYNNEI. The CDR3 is CASRGDRASRALYNEQFF. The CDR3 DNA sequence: TGTGCCAGCAGGGGGGACAGAGCCTCCAGAGCTCTATACAATGAGCAGTTCTTC.

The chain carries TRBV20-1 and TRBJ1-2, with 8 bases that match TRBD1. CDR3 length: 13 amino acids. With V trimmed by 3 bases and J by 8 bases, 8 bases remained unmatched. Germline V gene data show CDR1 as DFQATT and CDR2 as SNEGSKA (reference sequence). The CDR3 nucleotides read TGCAGTGCTAGTTCAGGGGGCGGACAAGGCTACACCTTC. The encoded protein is CSASSGGGQGYTF.

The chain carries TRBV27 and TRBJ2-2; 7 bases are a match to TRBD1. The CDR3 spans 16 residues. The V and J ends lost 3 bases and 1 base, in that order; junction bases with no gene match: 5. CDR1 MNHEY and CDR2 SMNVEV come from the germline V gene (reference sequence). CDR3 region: CASSFQDRRNTGELFF. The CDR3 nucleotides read TGTGCCAGCAGTTTCCAGGACAGGCGGAACACCGGGGAGCTGTTTTTT.

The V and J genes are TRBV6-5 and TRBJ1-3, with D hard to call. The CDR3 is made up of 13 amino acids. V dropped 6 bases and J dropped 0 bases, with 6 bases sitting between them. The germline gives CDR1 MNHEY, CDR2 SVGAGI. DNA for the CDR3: TGTGCCAGCAGGCCATCCTCTGGAAACACCATATATTTT. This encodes CASRPSSGNTIYF.

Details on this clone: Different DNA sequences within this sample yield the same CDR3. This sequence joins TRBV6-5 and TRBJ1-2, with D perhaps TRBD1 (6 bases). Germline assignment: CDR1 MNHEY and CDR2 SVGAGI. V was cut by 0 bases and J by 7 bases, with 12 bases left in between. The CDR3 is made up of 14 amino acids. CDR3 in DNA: TGTGCCAGCAGTTACTCGAAAGGCAGGGGTGGCTACACCTTC. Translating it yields CASSYSKGRGGYTF.

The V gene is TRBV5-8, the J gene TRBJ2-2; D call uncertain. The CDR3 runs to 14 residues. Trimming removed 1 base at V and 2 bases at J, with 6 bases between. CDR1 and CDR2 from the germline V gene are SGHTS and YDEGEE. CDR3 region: CASSLILNTGELFF. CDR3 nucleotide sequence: TGTGCCAGCAGCTTGATACTTAACACCGGGGAGCTGTTTTTT.

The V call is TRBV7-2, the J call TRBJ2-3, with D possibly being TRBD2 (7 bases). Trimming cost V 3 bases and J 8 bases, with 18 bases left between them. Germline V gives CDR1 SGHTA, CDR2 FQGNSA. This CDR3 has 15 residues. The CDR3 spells CASSLAGAGVGTQYF. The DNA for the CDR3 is TGTGCCAGCAGCTTGGCGGGGGCAGGGGTCGGTACGCAGTATTTT. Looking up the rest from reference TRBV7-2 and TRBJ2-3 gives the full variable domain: GAGVSQSPSNKVTEKGKDVELRCDPISGHTALYWYRQSLGQGLEFLIYFQGNSAPDKSGLPSDRFSAERTGGSVSTLTIQRTQQEDSAVYLCASSLAGAGVGTQYFGPGTRLTVL.

CDR3 sequence: CSVVDPGTQYF. Here the CDR3 DNA reads TGCAGCGTTGTAGACCCGGGGACCCAGTACTTC. The chain has TRBV29-1 and TRBJ2-5, with D uncertain. The germline gives CDR1 SQVTM, CDR2 ANQGSEA. The CDR3 sequence is 11 residues long. The V end lost 4 bases, the J end lost 7 bases, and 10 bases lay between the germline ends.

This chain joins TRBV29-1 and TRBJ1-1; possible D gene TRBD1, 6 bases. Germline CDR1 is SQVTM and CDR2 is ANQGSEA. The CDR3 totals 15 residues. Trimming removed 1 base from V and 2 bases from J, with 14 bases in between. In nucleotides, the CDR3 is TGCAGCGTTGAAGGGAGGGGGGGACTTAACACTGAAGCTTTCTTT. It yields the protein CSVEGRGGLNTEAFF.

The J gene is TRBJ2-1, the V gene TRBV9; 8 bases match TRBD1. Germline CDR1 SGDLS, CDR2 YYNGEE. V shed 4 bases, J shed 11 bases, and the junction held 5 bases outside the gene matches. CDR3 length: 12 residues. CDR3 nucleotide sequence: TGTGCCAGCAGCCGAGGACAGGGACAGCAGTTCTTC. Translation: CASSRGQGQQFF.

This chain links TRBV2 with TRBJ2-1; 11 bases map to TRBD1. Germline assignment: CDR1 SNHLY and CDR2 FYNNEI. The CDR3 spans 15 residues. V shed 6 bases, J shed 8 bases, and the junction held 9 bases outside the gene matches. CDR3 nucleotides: TGTGCCAGCAGAAGGGACAGGGGGACAGTATATGAGCAGTTCTTC. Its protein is CASRRDRGTVYEQFF.

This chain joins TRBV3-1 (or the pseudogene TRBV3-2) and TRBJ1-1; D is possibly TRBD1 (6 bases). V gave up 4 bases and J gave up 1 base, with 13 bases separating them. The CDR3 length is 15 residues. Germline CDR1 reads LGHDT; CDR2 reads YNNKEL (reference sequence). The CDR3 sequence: CASSPVRGGNTEAFF. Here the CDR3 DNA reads TGTGCCAGCAGCCCCGTTAGAGGGGGGAACACTGAAGCTTTCTTT.

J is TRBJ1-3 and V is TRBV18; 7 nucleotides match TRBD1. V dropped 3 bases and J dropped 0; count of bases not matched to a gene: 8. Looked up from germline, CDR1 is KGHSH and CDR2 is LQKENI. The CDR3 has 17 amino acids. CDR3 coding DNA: TGTGCCAGCTCACCCTTGGACAGGCCAAGCTCTGGAAACACCATATATTTT. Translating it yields CASSPLDRPSSGNTIYF.

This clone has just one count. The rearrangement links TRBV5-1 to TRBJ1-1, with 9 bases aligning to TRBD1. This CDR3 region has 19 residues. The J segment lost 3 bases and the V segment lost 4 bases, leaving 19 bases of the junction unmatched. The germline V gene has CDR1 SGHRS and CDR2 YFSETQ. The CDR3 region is CASSKTGTGWKMSYTEAFF. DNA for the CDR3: TGCGCCAGCAGCAAGACCGGGACAGGGTGGAAGATGTCCTACACTGAAGCTTTCTTT.

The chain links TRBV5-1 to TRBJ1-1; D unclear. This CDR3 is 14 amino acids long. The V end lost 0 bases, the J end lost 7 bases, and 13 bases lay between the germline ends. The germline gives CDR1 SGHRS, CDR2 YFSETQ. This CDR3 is CASSLGASANEAFF. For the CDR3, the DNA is TGCGCCAGCAGCTTGGGAGCTAGTGCCAATGAAGCTTTCTTT.

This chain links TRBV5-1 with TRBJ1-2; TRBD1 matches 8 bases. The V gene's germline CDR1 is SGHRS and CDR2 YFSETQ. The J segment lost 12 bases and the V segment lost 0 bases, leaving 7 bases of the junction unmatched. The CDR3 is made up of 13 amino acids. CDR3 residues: CASSLDRTGFDTF. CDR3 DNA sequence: TGCGCCAGCAGCTTGGATCGGACAGGGTTTGACACCTTC.

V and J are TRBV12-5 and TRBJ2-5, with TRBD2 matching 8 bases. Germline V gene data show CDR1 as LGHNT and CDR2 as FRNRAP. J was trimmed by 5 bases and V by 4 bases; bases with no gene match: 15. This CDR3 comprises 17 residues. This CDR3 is CASGSPGLAKGGETQYF. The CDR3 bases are TGTGCTAGTGGTTCCCCAGGACTAGCAAAGGGGGGGGAGACCCAGTACTTC. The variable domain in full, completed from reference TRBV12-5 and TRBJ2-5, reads DARVTQTPRHKVTEMGQEVTMRCQPILGHNTVFWYRQTMMQGLELLAYFRNRAPLDDSGMPKDRFSAEMPDATLATLKIQPSEPRDSAVYFCASGSPGLAKGGETQYFGPGTRLLVL.

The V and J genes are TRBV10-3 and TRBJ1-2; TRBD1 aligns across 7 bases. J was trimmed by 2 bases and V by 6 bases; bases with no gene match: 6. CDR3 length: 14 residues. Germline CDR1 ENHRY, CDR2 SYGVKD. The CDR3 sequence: CAISTGDGNYGYTF. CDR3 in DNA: TGTGCCATCAGCACAGGGGACGGGAACTATGGCTACACCTTC.

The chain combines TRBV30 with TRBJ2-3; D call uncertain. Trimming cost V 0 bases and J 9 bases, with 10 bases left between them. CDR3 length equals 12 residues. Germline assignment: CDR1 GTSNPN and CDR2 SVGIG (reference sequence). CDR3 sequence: CAWSVSSRTQYF. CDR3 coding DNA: TGTGCCTGGAGTGTAAGCTCGCGGACGCAGTATTTT.

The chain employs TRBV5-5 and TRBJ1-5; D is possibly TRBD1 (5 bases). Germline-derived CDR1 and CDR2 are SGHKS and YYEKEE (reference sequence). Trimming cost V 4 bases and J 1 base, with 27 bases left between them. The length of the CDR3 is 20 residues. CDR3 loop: CASSPPVGHLSCVSNQPQHF. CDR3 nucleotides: TGTGCCAGCAGCCCCCCGGTTGGACACCTGAGCTGCGTGAGCAATCAGCCCCAGCATTTT.

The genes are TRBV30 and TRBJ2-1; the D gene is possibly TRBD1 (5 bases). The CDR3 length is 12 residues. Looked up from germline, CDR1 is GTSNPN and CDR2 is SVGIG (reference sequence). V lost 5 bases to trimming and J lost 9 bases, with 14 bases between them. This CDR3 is CAWGQSVGEQFF. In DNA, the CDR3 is TGTGCCTGGGGACAATCAGTTGGTGAGCAGTTCTTC.

As DNA, the CDR3 is TGTGCCAGCAGCTTCGACAGGGACTATGAGCAGTTCTTC. Translation gives CASSFDRDYEQFF. The chain employs TRBV5-8 and TRBJ2-1, with TRBD1 as a possible D gene (7 bases). The length of the CDR3 is 13 residues. From germline, CDR1 is SGHTS and CDR2 YDEGEE. The germline V and J ends were trimmed by 2 bases and 8 bases, with 11 bases remaining between them.

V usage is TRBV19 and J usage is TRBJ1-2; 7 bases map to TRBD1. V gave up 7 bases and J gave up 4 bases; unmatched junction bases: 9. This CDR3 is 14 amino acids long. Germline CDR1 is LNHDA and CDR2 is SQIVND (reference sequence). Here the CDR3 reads CASTPAGGSYGYTF. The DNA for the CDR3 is TGTGCCAGTACCCCGGCAGGGGGGAGCTATGGCTACACCTTC.

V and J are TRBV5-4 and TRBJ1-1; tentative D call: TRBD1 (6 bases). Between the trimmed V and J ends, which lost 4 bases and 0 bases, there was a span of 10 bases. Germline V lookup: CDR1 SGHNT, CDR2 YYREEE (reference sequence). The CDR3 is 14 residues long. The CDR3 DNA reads TGTGCCAGCAGCAGGACAGAGGTGAACACTGAAGCTTTCTTT. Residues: CASSRTEVNTEAFF.

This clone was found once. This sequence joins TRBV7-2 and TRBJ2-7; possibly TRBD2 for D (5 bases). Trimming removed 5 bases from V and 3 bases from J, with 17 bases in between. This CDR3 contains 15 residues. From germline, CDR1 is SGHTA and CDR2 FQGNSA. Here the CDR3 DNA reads TGTGCCAGCAGCCCGAGCACGGGATCGGTCTACGAGCAGTACTTC. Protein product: CASSPSTGSVYEQYF.

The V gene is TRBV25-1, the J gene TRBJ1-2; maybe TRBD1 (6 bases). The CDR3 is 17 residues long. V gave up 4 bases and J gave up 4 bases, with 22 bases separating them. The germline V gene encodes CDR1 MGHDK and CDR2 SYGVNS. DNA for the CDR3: TGTGCCAGCAGTGGGGAGACAGGAGGGAGTTCAAGCTATGGCTACACCTTC. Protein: CASSGETGGSSSYGYTF.

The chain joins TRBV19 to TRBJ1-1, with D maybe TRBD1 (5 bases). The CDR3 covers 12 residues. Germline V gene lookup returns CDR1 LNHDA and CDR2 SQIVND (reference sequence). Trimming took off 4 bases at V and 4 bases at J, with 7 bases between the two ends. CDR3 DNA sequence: TGTGCCAGTAGTACAGACAGCACTGAAGCTTTCTTT. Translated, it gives CASSTDSTEAFF.

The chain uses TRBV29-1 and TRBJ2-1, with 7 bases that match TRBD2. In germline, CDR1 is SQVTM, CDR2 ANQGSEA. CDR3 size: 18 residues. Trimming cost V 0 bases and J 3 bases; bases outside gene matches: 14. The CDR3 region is CSVEDQDWWGGYYNEQFF. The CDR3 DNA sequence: TGCAGCGTTGAAGATCAAGACTGGTGGGGGGGATACTACAATGAGCAGTTCTTC.